This T cell receptor beta chain was identified during a study of regulatory T cells in long-lasting Graves disease. This CDR3 contains 14 residues. Deletions cut 6 bases from V and 8 bases from J, with 19 bases between. The germline gives CDR1 MNHEY, CDR2 SVGEGT. Investigators prepared the TCR beta libraries by applying iRepertoire HTBI primers and Arm-PCR of CDR3 regions. TCRdb fed the multiplex PCR reads into MiXCR, producing one record per CDR3 protein. The table shows 300,000 to 400,000 distinct CDR3 sequences, with about 18% occurring only once. The time point is: newly diagnosed GD, antithyroid drugs for less than 3 months. After RNA was extracted from PBMCs, the TCR library was made from it.

This receptor was obtained from a female donor with Graves disease. The chain couples TRBV6-2 or TRBV6-3 to TRBJ1-2; D gene unclear. The input for sequencing was peripheral blood mononuclear cells (PBMCs), taken at new diagnosis, from a patient treated with antithyroid drugs. In nucleotides, the CDR3 is TGTGCCAGCAGCCCCCGGACCCGGGGAGGAGGCTACACCTTC. This sequence encodes CASSPRTRGGGYTF.